The T cell receptor (beta chain) under discussion was sequenced for a study of T cell repertoires in cytomegalovirus infection. Background on the study: Both CMV infection and a matching HLA type were indicated by public TCR beta signatures. Findings of the study overall: Adding up the frequency of public TCR beta families identified people who carried CMV plus the relevant HLA.

The CDR3 contains 20 residues. V shed 4 bases and J 7 bases; nucleotides not matched to a gene: 27. TCRdb re-analysed the reads in MiXCR, keeping a single row per CDR3 protein. Here the sample spans approximately 500,000 distinct CDR3 sequences, about 15% being singletons. This clonotype was seen repeatedly, ten times or more. The antigen is undetermined. The sample was CD8+ T cells from PBMCs. The chain carries TRBV12-3 or TRBV12-4 and TRBJ1-1; TRBD1 aligns across 7 bases. The sequence derives from a human donor in good health (CMV status not recorded). Some clones in this sample may be carry-over from other donors' samples. The CDR3 sequence is CASSSPNTGQEGYGLVEAFF. As DNA, the CDR3 is TGTGCCAGCAGTTCGCCCAACACCGGACAGGAGGGATATGGGTTAGTTGAAGCTTTCTTT.